Detailed here is one TCR beta chain. This clone was detected once. No antigen is known for it. No base qualities exist here, and no much larger clone lies one base off it. The CDR3 sequence holds 12 residues, the cysteine and phenylalanine included. Here the CDR3 DNA is all that survives: 36 bases in frame from base 1. The germline V gene yields MGHRA for CDR1 and YSYEKL for CDR2. Relative to germline, V is 1 base shorter and J is 7 bases shorter, with 7 bases between their ends. These data belong to a study of T cell changes during pregnancy in multiple sclerosis (dated by TCRdb to the late 2010s). Study-wide context: Changes in the T cell repertoire over the course of pregnancy were examined in this study in women with multiple sclerosis.

Receptor amplification or capture employed the immunoSEQ multiplex PCR assay. The table comes from immuneACCESS by way of TCRdb, which keeps in-frame sequences with V and J called. Part of the clones is missing from these tables; in studies checked, under half for an unresolved V gene and the rest for unknown reasons. Present in this sample are tens of thousands of clones, roughly 90% of which were seen just once. About 0.6% of the sample goes to the ten largest clones. The sequence was collected from a female donor with multiple sclerosis, enrolled in a pregnancy study. The source material was CD4+ T cells from peripheral blood mononuclear cells, sampled after pregnancy. In this chain, TRBV4-1 is recombined with TRBJ1-2, and TRBD1 may be the D gene, going by 5 matching bases. The CDR3 region: CASSQGQFGYTF. The nucleotide sequence reads TGCGCCAGCAGCCAAGGACAGTTTGGCTACACCTTC.